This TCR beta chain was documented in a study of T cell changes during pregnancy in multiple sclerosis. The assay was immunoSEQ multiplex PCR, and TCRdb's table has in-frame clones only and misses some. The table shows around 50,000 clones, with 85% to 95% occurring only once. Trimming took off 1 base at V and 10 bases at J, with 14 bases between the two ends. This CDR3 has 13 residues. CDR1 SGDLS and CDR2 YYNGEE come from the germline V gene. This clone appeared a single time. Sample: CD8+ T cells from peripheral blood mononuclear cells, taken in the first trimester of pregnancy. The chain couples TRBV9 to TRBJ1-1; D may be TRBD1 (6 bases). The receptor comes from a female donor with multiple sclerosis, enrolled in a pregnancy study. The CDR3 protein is CASSVNHRDVAFF. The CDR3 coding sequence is TGTGCCAGCAGCGTAAACCACAGGGACGTAGCTTTCTTT.